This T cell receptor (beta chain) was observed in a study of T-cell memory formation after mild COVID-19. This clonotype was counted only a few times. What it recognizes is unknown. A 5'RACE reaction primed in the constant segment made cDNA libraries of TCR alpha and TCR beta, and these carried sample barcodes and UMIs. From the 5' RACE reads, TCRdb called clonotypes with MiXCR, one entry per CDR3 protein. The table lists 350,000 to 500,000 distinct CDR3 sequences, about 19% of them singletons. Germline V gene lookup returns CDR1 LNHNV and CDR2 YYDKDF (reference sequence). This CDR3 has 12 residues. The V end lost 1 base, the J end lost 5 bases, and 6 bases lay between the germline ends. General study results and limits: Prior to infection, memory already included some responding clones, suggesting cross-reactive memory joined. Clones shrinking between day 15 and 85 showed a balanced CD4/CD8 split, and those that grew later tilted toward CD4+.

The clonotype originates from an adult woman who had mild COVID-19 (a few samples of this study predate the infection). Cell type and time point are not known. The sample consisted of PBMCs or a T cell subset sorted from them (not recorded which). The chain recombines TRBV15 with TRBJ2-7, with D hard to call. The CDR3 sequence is CATSRAGHEQYF. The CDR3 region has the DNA TGTGCCACCAGCAGAGCCGGGCACGAGCAGTACTTC.